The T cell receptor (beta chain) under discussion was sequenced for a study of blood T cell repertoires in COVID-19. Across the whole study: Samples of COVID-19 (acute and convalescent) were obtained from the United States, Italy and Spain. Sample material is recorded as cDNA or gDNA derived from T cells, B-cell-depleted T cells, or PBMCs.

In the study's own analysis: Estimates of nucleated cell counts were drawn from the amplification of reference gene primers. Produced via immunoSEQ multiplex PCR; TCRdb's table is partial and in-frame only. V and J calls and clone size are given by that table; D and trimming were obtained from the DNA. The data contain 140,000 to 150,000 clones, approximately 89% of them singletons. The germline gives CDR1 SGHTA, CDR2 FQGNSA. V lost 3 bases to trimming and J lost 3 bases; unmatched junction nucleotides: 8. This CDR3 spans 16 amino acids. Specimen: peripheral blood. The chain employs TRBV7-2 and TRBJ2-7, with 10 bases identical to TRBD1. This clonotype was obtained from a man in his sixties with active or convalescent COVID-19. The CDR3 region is CASSFRQGAKDYEQYF. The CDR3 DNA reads TGTGCCAGCAGCTTCCGACAGGGGGCAAAGGACTACGAGCAGTACTTC.